The 18 T cell receptor beta chains given below trace back to one sample, sequenced in a study of blood T cells in healthy people across ages. A second PCR, run for about 6 to 11 cycles, used a sample-barcoded 5' primer plus a J-beta primer mix. A single record per CDR3 protein comes from TCRdb applying MiXCR to the 5' RACE reads. The sample yields 1.2 million to 1.5 million distinct CDR3 sequences, around two fifths seen once. Sequencing was performed on blood. These receptor sequences come from a woman younger than 30 in good health.

The chain combines TRBV27 with TRBJ1-5; 9 bases are a match to TRBD1. With V trimmed by 5 bases and J by 6 bases, 8 bases remained unmatched. Looked up from germline, CDR1 is MNHEY and CDR2 is SMNVEV (reference sequence). The CDR3 spans 15 residues. CDR3 amino acids: CASSPGTGLRQPQHF. The CDR3 nucleotides are TGTGCCAGCAGTCCCGGGACAGGGTTGCGTCAGCCCCAGCATTTT.

This clonotype was detected only a few times. The chain joins TRBV6-5 to TRBJ2-1; a weak D match, TRBD2 (6 bases). Between the trimmed V and J ends, which lost 4 bases and 2 bases, there was a span of 9 bases. CDR1 MNHEY and CDR2 SVGAGI come from the germline V gene. This CDR3 is built from 14 residues. The CDR3 sequence: CASSSRTTYNEQFF. In DNA, the CDR3 is TGTGCCAGCAGTTCCAGGACTACCTACAATGAGCAGTTCTTC.

The chain carries TRBV6-1 and TRBJ1-4; D gene uncertain. The CDR3 has 13 residues. V was shortened by 6 bases and J by 0 bases, with 5 bases between the two germline ends. The germline gives CDR1 MNHNS, CDR2 SASEGT. The CDR3 region is CASSHATNEKLFF. Written as DNA, the CDR3 is TGTGCCAGCAGCCACGCAACTAATGAAAAACTGTTTTTT.

The chain carries TRBV6-5 and TRBJ1-3; tentatively, D is TRBD1 (5 bases). Germline CDR1 and CDR2: MNHEY and SVGAGI. Deletions cut 7 bases from V and 0 bases from J, with 13 bases between. This CDR3 has 15 amino acids. Here the CDR3 DNA reads TGTGCCAGCACCCCGGGACGGAACTCTGGAAACACCATATATTTT. Protein sequence: CASTPGRNSGNTIYF.

V is TRBV6-6 and J is TRBJ2-1, with 7 positions matching TRBD2. The CDR3 totals 12 residues. Germline-derived CDR1 and CDR2 are MNHNY and SVGAGI (reference sequence). V shed 6 bases and J 8 bases; nucleotides not matched to a gene: 4. For the CDR3, the DNA is TGTGCCAGCAGGCGGGAGCGGCATGAGCAGTTCTTC. Translation: CASRRERHEQFF.

This clonotype was recorded once. A junction end diverges from the germline sequence, so it may reflect a read error. The chain employs TRBV10-3 and TRBJ1-1; unclear D gene. The CDR3 has 13 residues. The germline gives CDR1 ENHRY, CDR2 SYGVKD. CDR3 DNA: TGTGCCATCAGGCCATTCGAGAACACTGAGGCTTTCTTT. Its protein is CAIRPFENTEAFF.

This clonotype has just a few counts. The chain employs TRBV7-2 and TRBJ2-7; possible D gene TRBD2, 5 bases. Germline CDR1 SGHTA, CDR2 FQGNSA. This CDR3 has 17 residues. Between the trimmed V and J ends, which lost 1 base and 0 bases, there was a span of 16 bases. The DNA of the CDR3 is TGTGCCAGCAGCTTAGTAGCGTCGACTCTTAGCTCCTACGAGCAGTACTTC. It translates to CASSLVASTLSSYEQYF.

This clonotype has more than one count but fewer than ten. One end of the junction varies from germline; a read error may be responsible. V usage is TRBV4-1 and J usage is TRBJ1-5; possible D gene TRBD1, 5 bases. Germline CDR1 and CDR2: MGHRA and YSYEKL. CDR3 length: 14 residues. The CDR3 protein is CASSQGTVNQPQHF. As DNA, the CDR3 is TGTGCCAGCAGCCAAGGGACTGTGAATCAGCCCCAGCATTTT.

The genes are TRBV20-1 and TRBJ2-7; unclear D gene. Deletions cut 5 bases from V and 2 bases from J, with 16 bases between. CDR1 and CDR2 (germline): DFQATT, SNEGSKA (reference sequence). The CDR3 consists of 14 residues. The CDR3 DNA reads TGCAGTGCTCAGGTGCGAGGACCAACCTACGAGCAGTACTTC. Protein product: CSAQVRGPTYEQYF.

This rearrangement joins TRBV12-3 or TRBV12-4 to TRBJ2-3, with TRBD1 as a possible D gene (5 bases). The length of the CDR3 is 12 residues. V lost 5 bases, J lost 9 bases, and 12 bases lay in between. The CDR3 region has the DNA TGTGCCAGCAGTCCTCAGGGCAGGACGCAGTATTTT. Translating gives CASSPQGRTQYF.

This sequence joins TRBV7-2 and TRBJ2-1, with D possibly TRBD2 on 5 matching bases. The CDR3 has 12 amino acids. Germline loops: CDR1 SGHTA, CDR2 FQGNSA. V lost 4 bases, J lost 13 bases, and 14 bases lay in between. The CDR3 protein is CASSSGTRVQFF. The CDR3 bases are TGTGCCAGCAGCTCCGGTACTAGGGTCCAGTTCTTC.

This clonotype came up a few times. The CDR3 is CAISDGADEQYF. The CDR3 DNA follows: TGTGCCATCAGTGACGGAGCAGACGAGCAGTACTTC. V gene TRBV10-3 combines with J gene TRBJ2-7; no clear D gene. This CDR3 has 12 amino acids. Trimming pared 3 bases from V and 5 bases from J, leaving 8 bases between. Germline V gene data show CDR1 as ENHRY and CDR2 as SYGVKD.

This clonotype was seen a few times. The CDR3 nucleotides read TGTGCCAGCAGCCTCCTCGACAGTGTGAACACTGAAGCTTTCTTT. Translating gives CASSLLDSVNTEAFF. J is TRBJ1-1 and V is TRBV5-5; D is possibly TRBD1 (5 bases). This CDR3 region has 15 residues. Germline CDR1 and CDR2: SGHKS and YYEKEE (reference sequence). V lost 4 bases and J lost 0, with 13 bases in between.

V usage is TRBV20-1 and J usage is TRBJ1-2; D is possibly TRBD1 (5 bases). CDR3 length: 14 residues. The V end was cut by 0 bases, the J end by 4 bases, with 12 bases between. The germline gives CDR1 DFQATT, CDR2 SNEGSKA (reference sequence). In DNA, the CDR3 is TGCAGTGCTAGAGATGGCGGGGGAACCTATGGCTACACCTTC. Translated: CSARDGGGTYGYTF.

This clonotype has just a few counts. This chain links TRBV20-1 with TRBJ1-5; D not resolved. Looked up from germline, CDR1 is DFQATT and CDR2 is SNEGSKA (reference sequence). The CDR3 runs to 14 residues. V was cut by 4 bases and J by 6 bases, with 16 bases left in between. CDR3 sequence (DNA): TGCAGTGCTACAGCGACGGGAGCGTTTCAGCCCCAGCATTTT. It translates to CSATATGAFQPQHF.

The chain links TRBV6-1 to TRBJ2-7; D ambiguous. This CDR3 region has 14 residues. The germline CDR1 and CDR2 sequences are MNHNS and SASEGT. The V end was cut by 1 base, the J end by 1 base, with 8 bases between. Written as DNA, the CDR3 is TGTGCCAGCAGTGAAGTAGGGTTATCCTACGAGCAGTACTTC. This translates into CASSEVGLSYEQYF.

This clonotype was observed at least ten times. This sequence joins TRBV20-1 and TRBJ2-3, with TRBD2 matching 12 bases. Losses at the gene ends were 5 bases for V and 4 bases for J; bases not matched to a gene: 4. The germline V gene encodes CDR1 DFQATT and CDR2 SNEGSKA (reference sequence). This CDR3 spans 14 amino acids. The CDR3 sequence: CSAPLAGGPDTQYF. In DNA, the CDR3 is TGCAGTGCTCCCCTAGCGGGAGGGCCAGATACGCAGTATTTT.

There are a few counts of this clonotype. The chain employs TRBV25-1 and TRBJ2-7; a weak D match, TRBD2 (6 bases). This CDR3 is 13 amino acids long. Between the trimmed V and J ends, which lost 5 bases and 3 bases, there was a span of 11 bases. CDR1 is MGHDK and CDR2 is SYGVNS in the germline V gene. CDR3 loop: CASSREMGYEQYF. CDR3 sequence (DNA): TGTGCCAGCAGTCGGGAGATGGGCTACGAGCAGTACTTC.